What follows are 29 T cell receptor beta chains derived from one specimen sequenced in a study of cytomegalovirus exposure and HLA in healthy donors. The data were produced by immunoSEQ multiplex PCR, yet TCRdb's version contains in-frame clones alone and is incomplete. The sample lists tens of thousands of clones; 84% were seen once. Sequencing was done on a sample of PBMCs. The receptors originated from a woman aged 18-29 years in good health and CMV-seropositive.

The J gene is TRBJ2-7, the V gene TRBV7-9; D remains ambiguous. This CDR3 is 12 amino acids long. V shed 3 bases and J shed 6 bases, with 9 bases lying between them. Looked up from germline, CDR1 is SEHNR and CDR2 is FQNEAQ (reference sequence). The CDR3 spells CASSFSSSEQYF. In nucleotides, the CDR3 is TGTGCCAGCAGCTTCTCCTCTAGCGAGCAGTACTTC.

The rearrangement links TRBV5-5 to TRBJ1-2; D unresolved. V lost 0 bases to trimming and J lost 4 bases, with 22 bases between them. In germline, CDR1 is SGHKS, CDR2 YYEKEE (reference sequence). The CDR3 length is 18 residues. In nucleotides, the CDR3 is TGTGCCAGCAGCTTGGGGATCCGGGAACGACCTACCTTCTATGGCTACACCTTC. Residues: CASSLGIRERPTFYGYTF.

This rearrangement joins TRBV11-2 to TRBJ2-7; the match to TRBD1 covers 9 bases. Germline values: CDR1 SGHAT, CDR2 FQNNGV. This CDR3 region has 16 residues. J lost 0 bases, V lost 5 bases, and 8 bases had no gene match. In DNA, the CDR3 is TGTGCCAGCAGCCGCCGGGGGACAGGGAGCTCCTACGAGCAGTACTTC. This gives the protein CASSRRGTGSSYEQYF.

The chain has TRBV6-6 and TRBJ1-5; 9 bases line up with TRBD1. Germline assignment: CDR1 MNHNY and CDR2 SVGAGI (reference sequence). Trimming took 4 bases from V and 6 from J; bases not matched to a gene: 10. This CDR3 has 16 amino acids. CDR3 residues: CASSSPGQGSGQPQHF. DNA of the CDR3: TGTGCCAGCAGTTCCCCGGGACAGGGTTCAGGTCAGCCCCAGCATTTT.

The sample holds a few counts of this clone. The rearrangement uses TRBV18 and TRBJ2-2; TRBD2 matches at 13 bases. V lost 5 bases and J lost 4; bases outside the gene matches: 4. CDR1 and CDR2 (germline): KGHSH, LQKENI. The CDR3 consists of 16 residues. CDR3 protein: CASSRTSGGSTGELFF. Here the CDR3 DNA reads TGTGCCAGCTCAAGGACTAGCGGGGGCTCCACCGGGGAGCTGTTTTTT. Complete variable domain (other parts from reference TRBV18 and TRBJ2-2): NAGVMQNPRHLVRRRGQEARLRCSPMKGHSHVYWYRQLPEEGLKFMVYLQKENIIDESGMPKERFSAEFPKEGPSILRIQQVVRGDSAAYFCASSRTSGGSTGELFFGEGSRLTVL.

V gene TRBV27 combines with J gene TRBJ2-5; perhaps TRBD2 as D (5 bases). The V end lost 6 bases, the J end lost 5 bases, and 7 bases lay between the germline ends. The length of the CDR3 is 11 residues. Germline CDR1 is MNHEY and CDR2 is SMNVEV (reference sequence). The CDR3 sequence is CASSRGETQYF. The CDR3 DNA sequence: TGTGCCAGCAGCCGAGGGGAGACCCAGTACTTC.

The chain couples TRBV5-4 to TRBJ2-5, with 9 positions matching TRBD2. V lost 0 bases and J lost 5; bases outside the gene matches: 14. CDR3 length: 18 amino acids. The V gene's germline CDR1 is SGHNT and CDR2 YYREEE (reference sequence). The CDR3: CASSLGGRAGGRGETQYF. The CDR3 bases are TGTGCCAGCAGCTTGGGGGGAAGAGCGGGGGGTAGAGGCGAGACCCAGTACTTC.

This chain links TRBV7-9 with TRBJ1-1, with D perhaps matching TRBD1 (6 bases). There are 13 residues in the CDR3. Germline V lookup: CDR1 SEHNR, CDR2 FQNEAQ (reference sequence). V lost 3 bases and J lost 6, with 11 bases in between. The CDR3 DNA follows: TGTGCCAGCAGCTTGTCAGGGGTGGCTGAAGCTTTCTTT. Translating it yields CASSLSGVAEAFF.

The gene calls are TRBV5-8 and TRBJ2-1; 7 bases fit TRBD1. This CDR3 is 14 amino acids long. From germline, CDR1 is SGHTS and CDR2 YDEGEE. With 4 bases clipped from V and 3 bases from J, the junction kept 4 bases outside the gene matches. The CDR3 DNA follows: TGTGCCAGCAGCCGGGGACAGATCTACAATGAGCAGTTCTTC. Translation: CASSRGQIYNEQFF.

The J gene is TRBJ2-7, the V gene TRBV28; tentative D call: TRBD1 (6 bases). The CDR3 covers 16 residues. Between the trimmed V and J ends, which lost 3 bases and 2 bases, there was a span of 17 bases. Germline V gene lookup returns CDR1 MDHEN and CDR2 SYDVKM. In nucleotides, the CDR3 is TGTGCCAGCAGTTTCTGGAACGGACAGCAAGCCTACGAGCAGTACTTC. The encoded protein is CASSFWNGQQAYEQYF.

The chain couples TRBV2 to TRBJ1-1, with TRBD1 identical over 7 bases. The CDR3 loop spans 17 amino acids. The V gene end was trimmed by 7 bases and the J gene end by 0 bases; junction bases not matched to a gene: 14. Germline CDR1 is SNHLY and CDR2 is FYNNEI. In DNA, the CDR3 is TGTGCCAGCAAGTCAGTCACAGGGGAAACTGTGAACACTGAAGCTTTCTTT. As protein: CASKSVTGETVNTEAFF.

The CDR3 DNA follows: TGTGCCAGCAGCATGGCAGGGGAAATTATCGGGGAGCTGTTTTTT. Translation: CASSMAGEIIGELFF. This chain links TRBV11-3 with TRBJ2-2; tentative D call: TRBD1 (6 bases). Germline lookup yields CDR1 SGHNT and CDR2 YENEEA. This CDR3 region has 15 residues. V was cut by 5 bases and J by 7 bases, with 17 bases left in between.

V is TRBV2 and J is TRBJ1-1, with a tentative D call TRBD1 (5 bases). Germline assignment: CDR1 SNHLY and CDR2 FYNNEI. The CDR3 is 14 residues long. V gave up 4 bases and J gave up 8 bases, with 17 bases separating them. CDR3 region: CASSARQPLREAFF. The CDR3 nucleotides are TGTGCCAGCAGTGCTCGACAGCCCCTCAGGGAAGCTTTCTTT.

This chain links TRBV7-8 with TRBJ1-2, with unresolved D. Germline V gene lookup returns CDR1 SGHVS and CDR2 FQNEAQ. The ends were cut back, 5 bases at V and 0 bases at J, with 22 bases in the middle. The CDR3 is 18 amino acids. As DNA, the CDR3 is TGTGCCAGCAGCCCCCAATCGGCGGGAGATTCAACTAACTATGGCTACACCTTC. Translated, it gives CASSPQSAGDSTNYGYTF. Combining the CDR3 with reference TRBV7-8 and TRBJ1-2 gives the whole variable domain GAGVSQSPRYKVAKRGQDVALRCDPISGHVSLFWYQQALGQGPEFLTYFQNEAQLDKSGLPSDRFFAERPEGSVSTLKIQRTQQEDSAVYLCASSPQSAGDSTNYGYTFGSGTRLTVV.

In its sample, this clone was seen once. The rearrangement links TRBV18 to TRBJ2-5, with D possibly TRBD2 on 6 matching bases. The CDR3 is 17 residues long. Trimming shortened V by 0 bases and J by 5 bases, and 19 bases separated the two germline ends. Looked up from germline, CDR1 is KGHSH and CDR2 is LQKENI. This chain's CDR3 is CASSPPVIGGDQETQYF. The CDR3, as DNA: TGTGCCAGCTCACCACCGGTCATCGGGGGAGATCAGGAGACCCAGTACTTC.

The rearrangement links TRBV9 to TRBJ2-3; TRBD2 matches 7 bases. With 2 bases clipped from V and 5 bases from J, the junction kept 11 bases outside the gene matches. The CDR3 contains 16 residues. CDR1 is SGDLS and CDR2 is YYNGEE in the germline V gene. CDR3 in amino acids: CASSVSSAGPGDTQYF. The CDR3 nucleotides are TGTGCCAGCAGCGTTAGCTCAGCGGGGCCGGGAGATACGCAGTATTTT. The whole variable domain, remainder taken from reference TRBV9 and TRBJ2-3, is DSGVTQTPKHLITATGQRVTLRCSPRSGDLSVYWYQQSLDQGLQFLIQYYNGEERAKGNILERFSAQQFPDLHSELNLSSLELGDSALYFCASSVSSAGPGDTQYFGPGTRLTVL.

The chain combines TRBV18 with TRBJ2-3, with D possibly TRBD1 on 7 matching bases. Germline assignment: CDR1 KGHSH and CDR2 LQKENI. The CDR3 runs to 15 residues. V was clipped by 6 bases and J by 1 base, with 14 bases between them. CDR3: CASSPTGEGTDTQYF. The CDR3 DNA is TGTGCCAGCTCTCCAACAGGGGAGGGCACAGATACGCAGTATTTT.

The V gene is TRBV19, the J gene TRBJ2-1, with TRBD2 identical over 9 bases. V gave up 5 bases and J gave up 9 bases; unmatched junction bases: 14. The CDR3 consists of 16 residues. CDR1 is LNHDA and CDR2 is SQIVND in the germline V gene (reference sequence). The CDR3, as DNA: TGTGCCAGTAGTTCCCTTTTGGCGGGGGGGCAGGTTGAGCAGTTCTTC. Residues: CASSSLLAGGQVEQFF.

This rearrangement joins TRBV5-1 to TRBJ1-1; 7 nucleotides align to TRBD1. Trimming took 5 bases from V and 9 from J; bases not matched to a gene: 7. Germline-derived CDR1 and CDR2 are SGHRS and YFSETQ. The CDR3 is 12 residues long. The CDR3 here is CASSRDSAQAFF. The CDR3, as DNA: TGCGCCAGCAGTCGGGACAGTGCCCAAGCTTTCTTT.

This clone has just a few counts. The CDR3 is CASRTPQGYEQYF. The CDR3, as DNA: TGTGCCAGCAGGACGCCACAGGGATACGAGCAGTACTTC. This sequence joins TRBV28 and TRBJ2-7, with D maybe TRBD1 (6 bases). The ends were cut back, 6 bases at V and 4 bases at J, with 13 bases in the middle. The CDR3 runs to 13 residues. The V gene's germline CDR1 is MDHEN and CDR2 SYDVKM.

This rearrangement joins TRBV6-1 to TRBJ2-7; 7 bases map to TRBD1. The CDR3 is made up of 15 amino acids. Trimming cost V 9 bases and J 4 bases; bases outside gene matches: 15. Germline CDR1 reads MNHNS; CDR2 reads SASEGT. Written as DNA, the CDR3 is TGTGCCAGTTCGACAGGGAGAGGAGTCGCGTACGAGCAGTACTTC. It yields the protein CASSTGRGVAYEQYF.

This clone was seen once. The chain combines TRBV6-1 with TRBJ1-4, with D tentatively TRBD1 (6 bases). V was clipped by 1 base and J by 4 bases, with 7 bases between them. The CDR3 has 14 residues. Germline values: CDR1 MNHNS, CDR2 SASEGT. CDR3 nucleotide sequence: TGTGCCAGCAGTGAAGACAGGGTTAATGAAAAACTGTTTTTT. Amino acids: CASSEDRVNEKLFF.

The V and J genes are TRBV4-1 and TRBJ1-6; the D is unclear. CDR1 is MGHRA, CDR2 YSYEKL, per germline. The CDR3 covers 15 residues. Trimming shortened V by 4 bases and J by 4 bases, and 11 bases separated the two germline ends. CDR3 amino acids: CASSRSAGYNSPLHF. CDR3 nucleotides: TGCGCCAGCAGCCGTAGCGCAGGATATAATTCACCCCTCCACTTT.

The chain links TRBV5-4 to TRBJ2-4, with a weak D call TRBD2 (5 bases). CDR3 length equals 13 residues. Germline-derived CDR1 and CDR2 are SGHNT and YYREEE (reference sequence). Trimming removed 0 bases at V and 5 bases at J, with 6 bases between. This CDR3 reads CASSLAGENIQYF. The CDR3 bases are TGTGCCAGCAGCTTGGCCGGGGAAAACATTCAGTACTTC. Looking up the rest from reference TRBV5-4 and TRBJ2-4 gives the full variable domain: ETGVTQSPTHLIKTRGQQVTLRCSSQSGHNTVSWYQQALGQGPQFIFQYYREEENGRGNFPPRFSGLQFPNYSSELNVNALELDDSALYLCASSLAGENIQYFGAGTRLSVL.

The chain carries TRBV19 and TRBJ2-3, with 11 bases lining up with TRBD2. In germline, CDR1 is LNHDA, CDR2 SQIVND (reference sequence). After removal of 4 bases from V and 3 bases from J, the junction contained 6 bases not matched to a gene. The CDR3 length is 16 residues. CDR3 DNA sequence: TGTGCCAGTAGTAGAATAGCGGGGGGGTTAACAGATACGCAGTATTTT. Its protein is CASSRIAGGLTDTQYF.

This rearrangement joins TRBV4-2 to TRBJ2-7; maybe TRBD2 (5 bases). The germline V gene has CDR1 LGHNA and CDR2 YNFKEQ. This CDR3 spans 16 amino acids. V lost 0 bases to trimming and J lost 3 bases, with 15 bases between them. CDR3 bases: TGTGCCAGCAGCCAAGACACGACCGGGGTTAACTACGAGCAGTACTTC. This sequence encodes CASSQDTTGVNYEQYF.

CDR3 nucleotide sequence: TGCGCCAGCAGCCACCCGACAGGGGCGAACACTGAAGCTTTCTTT. This gives the protein CASSHPTGANTEAFF. This chain joins TRBV4-3 and TRBJ1-1; 8 bases agree with TRBD1. CDR3 length: 15 amino acids. Germline V lookup: CDR1 LGHNA, CDR2 YSLEER. Unmatched junction bases numbered 4, after V lost 3 bases and J lost 1 base.

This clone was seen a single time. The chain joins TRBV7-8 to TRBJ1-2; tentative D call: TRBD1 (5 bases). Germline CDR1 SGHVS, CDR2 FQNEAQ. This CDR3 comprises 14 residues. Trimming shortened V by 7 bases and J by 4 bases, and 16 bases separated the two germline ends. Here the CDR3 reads CASTSDTNTYGYTF. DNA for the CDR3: TGTGCCAGCACATCGGACACCAATACCTATGGCTACACCTTC.

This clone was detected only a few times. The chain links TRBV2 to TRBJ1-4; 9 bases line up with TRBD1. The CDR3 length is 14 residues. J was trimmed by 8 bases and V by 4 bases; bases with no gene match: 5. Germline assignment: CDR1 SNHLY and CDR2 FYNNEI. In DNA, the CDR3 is TGTGCCAGCAGTGTAGGGACAGGGTGGGAAAAACTGTTTTTT. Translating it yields CASSVGTGWEKLFF.